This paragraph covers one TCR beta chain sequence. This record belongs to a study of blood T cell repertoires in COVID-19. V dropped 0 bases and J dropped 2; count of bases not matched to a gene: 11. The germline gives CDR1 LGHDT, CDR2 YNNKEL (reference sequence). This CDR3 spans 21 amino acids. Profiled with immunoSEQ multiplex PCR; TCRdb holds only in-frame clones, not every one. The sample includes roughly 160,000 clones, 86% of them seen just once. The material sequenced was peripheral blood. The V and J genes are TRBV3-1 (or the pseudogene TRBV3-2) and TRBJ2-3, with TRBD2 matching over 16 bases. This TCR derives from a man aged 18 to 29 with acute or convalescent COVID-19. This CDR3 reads CASSQDLGLAGGPFPTDTQYF. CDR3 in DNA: TGTGCCAGCAGCCAAGATTTGGGACTAGCGGGGGGGCCGTTCCCCACAGATACGCAGTATTTT.